This T cell receptor (beta chain) was identified in a study of identifying expanded T cells in peripheral blood. Study-level points and caveats: Two-week clone count variance significantly increased as total template count grew. Differentially abundant clones: approximately 1.3 between replicates, 15 to 17 at about 13 days, less than 20 at four.

Clones were read by immunoSEQ multiplex PCR, and TCRdb kept only the in-frame ones, dropping some. The sample lists approximately 110,000 clones, around 89% occurring once. During the collection period, no donor immune events like infections were recorded. Note on this clone: Its specificity is not known.

The CDR3 is 14 amino acids. Germline V gene sequence: CDR1 SSHAT, CDR2 FNYEAQ (reference sequence). Trimming took 2 bases from V and 6 from J, leaving 12 bases between them. Sequenced: blood. J is TRBJ2-3 and V is TRBV7-7, with D possibly TRBD2 on 6 matching bases. This TCR was recovered from a person between 18 and 69 years old in good health. The CDR3 spells CASSLNSGADTQYF. For the CDR3, the DNA is TGTGCCAGCAGCTTAAATAGCGGCGCTGATACGCAGTATTTT.